This TCR beta chain was found in a study of human T cells and chemical hapten exposure. Study summary: Across the whole study, which lasted roughly 24 weeks, patients were given diphenylcyclopropenone on the scalp once a week. Predominantly women, the patients had alopecia areata, totalis or universalis.

The CDR3 sequence is 16 residues long. Germline V gives CDR1 LGHNA, CDR2 YSLEER. Trimming pared 1 base from V and 1 base from J, leaving 14 bases between. Time point: patch test 1, 2 weeks after DPC sensitization. Indicated treatment: therapeutic diphenylcyclopropenone sensitization with weekly scalp DPC. Separate cDNA molecules received unique molecular identifiers, which the library attached to them. One entry per CDR3 protein results from TCRdb running MiXCR on the RACE reads. The table includes around 300,000 distinct CDR3 sequences, around 7% detected once. Whole-study results and caveats: Donor immune responses may differ from healthy people's, since all donors had alopecia.

This clonotype was counted between two and nine times. Its specificity is not known. The sequence was collected from a woman between 18 and 29 years old with alopecia areata. Some clones in this sample may be carry-over from other donors' samples. The chain joins TRBV4-3 to TRBJ2-7, with D possibly called TRBD1 or TRBD2 (5 bases each). Sequenced material: whole blood, taken in connection with sensitization to the hapten diphenylcyclopropenone (DPC). The CDR3 is CASSQGTGPPSYEQYF. The CDR3 DNA sequence: TGCGCCAGCAGCCAAGGTACGGGACCGCCGTCCTACGAGCAGTACTTC.